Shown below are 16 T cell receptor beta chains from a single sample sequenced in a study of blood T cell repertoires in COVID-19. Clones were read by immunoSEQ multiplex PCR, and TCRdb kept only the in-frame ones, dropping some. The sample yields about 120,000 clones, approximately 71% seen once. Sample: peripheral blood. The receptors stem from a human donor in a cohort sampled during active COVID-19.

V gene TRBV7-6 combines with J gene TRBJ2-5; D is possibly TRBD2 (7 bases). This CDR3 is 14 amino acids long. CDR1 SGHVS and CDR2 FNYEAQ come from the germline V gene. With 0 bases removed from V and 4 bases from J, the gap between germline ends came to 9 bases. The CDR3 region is CASSLAGGPETQYF. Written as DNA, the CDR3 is TGTGCCAGCAGCTTAGCGGGGGGGCCAGAGACCCAGTACTTC.

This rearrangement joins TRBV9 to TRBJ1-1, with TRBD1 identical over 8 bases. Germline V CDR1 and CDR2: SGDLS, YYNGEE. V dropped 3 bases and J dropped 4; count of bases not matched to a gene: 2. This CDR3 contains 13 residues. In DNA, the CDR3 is TGTGCCAGCAGCGCCGGACAGGGCACTGAAGCTTTCTTT. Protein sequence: CASSAGQGTEAFF.

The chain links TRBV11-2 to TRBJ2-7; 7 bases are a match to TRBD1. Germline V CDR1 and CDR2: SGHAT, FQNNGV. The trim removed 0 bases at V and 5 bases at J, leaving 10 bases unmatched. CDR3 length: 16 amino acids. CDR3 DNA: TGTGCCAGCAGCTTAGAGGGACAGATCATTGGTCACGAGCAGTACTTC. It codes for CASSLEGQIIGHEQYF.

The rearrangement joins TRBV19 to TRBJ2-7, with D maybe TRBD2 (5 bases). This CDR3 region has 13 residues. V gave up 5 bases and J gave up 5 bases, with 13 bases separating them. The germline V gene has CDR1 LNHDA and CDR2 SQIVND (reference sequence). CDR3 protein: CASSATRENEQYF. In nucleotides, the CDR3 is TGTGCCAGTAGTGCGACAAGGGAGAACGAGCAGTACTTC.

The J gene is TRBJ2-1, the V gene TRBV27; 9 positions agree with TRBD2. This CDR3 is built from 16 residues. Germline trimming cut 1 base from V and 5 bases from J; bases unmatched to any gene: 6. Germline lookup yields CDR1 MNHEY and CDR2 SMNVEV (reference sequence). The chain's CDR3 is CASSLFPASGDNEQFF. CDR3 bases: TGTGCCAGCAGTTTATTTCCGGCTAGCGGGGACAATGAGCAGTTCTTC.

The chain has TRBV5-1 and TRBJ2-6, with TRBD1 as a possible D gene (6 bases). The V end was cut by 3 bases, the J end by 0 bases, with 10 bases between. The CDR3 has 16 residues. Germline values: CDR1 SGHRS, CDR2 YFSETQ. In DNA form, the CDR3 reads TGCGCCAGCAGCTGGACAGTCCTCTCTGGGGCCAACGTCCTGACTTTC. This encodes CASSWTVLSGANVLTF.

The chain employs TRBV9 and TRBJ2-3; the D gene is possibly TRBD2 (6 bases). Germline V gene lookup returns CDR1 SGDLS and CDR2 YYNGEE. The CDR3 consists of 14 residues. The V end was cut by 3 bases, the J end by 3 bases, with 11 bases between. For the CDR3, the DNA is TGTGCCAGCAGCGACGGGACTTCTACAGATACGCAGTATTTT. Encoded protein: CASSDGTSTDTQYF. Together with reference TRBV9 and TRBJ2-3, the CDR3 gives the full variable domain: DSGVTQTPKHLITATGQRVTLRCSPRSGDLSVYWYQQSLDQGLQFLIQYYNGEERAKGNILERFSAQQFPDLHSELNLSSLELGDSALYFCASSDGTSTDTQYFGPGTRLTVL.

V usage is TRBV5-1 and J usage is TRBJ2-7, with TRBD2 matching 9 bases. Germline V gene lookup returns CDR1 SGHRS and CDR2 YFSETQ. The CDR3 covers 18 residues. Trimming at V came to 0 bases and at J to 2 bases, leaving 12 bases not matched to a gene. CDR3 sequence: CASSLESKSGRLPYEQYF. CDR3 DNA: TGCGCCAGCAGCTTGGAATCTAAAAGCGGGAGGCTTCCCTACGAGCAGTACTTC.

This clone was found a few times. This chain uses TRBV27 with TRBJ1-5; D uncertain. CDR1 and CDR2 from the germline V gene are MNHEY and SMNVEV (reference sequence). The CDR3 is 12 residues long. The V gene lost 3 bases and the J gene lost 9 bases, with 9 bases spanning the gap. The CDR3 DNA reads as TGTGCCAGCAGTTTTCCGGGTGGGCCCCAGCATTTT. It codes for CASSFPGGPQHF.

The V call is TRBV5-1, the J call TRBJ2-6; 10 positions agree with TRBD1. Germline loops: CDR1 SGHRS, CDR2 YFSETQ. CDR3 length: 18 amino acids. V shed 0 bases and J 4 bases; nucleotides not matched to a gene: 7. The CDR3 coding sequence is TGCGCCAGCAGCTTGGGGCCGGGACAGGGGACCGGGGCCAACGTCCTGACTTTC. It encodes CASSLGPGQGTGANVLTF.

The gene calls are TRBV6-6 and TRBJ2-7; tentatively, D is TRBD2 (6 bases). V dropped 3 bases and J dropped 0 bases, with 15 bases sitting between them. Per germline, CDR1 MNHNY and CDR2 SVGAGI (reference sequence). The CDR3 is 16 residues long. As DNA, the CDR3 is TGTGCCAGCAGTTATAATCGGGACTCAAGCTCCTACGAGCAGTACTTC. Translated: CASSYNRDSSSYEQYF.

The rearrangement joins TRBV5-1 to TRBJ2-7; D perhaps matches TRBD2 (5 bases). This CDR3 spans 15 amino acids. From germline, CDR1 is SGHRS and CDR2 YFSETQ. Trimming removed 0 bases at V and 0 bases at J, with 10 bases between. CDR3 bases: TGCGCCAGCAGCTTGGGACGGGGTGGCTCCTACGAGCAGTACTTC. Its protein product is CASSLGRGGSYEQYF.

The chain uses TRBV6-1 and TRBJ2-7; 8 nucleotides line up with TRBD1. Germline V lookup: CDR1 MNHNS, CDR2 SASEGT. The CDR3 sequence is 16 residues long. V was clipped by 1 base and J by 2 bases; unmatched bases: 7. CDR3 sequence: CASSEGQGARTYEQYF. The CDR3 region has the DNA TGTGCCAGCAGTGAAGGGCAGGGGGCGAGAACCTACGAGCAGTACTTC.

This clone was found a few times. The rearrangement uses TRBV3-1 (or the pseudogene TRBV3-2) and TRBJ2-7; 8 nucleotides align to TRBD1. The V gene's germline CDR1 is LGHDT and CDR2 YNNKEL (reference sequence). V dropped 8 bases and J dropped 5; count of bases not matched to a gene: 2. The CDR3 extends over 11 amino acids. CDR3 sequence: CASGTGNEQYF. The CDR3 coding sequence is TGTGCCAGCGGGACAGGTAACGAGCAGTACTTC.

CDR3 nucleotides: TGTGCCACCAGTGACCCGGGACAGCTGAGGGATGAGCAGTTCTTC. It encodes CATSDPGQLRDEQFF. The rearrangement joins TRBV24-1 to TRBJ2-1; TRBD1 agrees at 7 bases. Germline V CDR1 and CDR2: KGHDR, SFDVKD. The length of the CDR3 is 15 residues. The ends lost 4 bases at V and 8 bases at J; junction bases unmatched: 10.

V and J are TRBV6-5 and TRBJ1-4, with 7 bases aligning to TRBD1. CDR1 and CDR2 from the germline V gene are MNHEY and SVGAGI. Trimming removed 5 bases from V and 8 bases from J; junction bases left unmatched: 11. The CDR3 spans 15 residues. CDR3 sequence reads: CASSPLAGGDEKLFF. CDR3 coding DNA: TGTGCCAGCAGTCCGCTGGCAGGGGGAGACGAAAAACTGTTTTTT.